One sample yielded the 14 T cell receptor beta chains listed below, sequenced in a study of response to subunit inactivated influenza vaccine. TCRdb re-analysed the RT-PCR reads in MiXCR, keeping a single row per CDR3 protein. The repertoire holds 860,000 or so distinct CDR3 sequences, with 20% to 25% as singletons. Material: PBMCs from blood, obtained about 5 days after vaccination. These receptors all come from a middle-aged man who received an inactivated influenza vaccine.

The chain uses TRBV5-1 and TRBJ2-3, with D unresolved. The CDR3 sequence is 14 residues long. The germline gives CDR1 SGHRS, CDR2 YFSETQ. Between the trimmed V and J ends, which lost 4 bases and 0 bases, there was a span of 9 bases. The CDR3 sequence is CASSVQPSTDTQYF. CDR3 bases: TGCGCCAGCAGCGTACAGCCGAGCACAGATACGCAGTATTTT.

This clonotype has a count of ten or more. In DNA, the CDR3 is TGTGCCAGCAGTCCGACAGGGGGAACCGGGGAGCTGTTTTTT. Translated: CASSPTGGTGELFF. The V call is TRBV12-3 or TRBV12-4, the J call TRBJ2-2; 9 bases agree with TRBD1. V gave up 5 bases and J gave up 5 bases; unmatched junction bases: 3. The CDR3 spans 14 residues.

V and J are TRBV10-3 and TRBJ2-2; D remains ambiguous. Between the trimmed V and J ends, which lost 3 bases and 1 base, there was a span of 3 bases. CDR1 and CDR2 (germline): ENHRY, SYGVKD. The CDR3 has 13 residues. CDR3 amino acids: CAISEENTGELFF. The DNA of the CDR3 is TGTGCCATCAGTGAAGAGAACACCGGGGAGCTGTTTTTT.

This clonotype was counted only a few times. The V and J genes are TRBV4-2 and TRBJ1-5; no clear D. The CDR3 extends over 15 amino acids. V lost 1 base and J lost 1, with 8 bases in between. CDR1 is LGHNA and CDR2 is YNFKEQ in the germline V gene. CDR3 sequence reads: CASSQGAQSNQPQHF. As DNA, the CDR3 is TGTGCCAGCAGCCAAGGTGCCCAGAGCAATCAGCCCCAGCATTTT.

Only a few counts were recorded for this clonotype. The CDR3 sequence is CASSLTARQGGTDTQYF. The DNA of the CDR3 is TGTGCCAGCAGCTTAACCGCCCGACAGGGTGGCACAGATACGCAGTATTTT. The V gene is TRBV7-2, the J gene TRBJ2-3; 7 nucleotides agree with TRBD1. The V gene's germline CDR1 is SGHTA and CDR2 FQGNSA. The CDR3 runs 17 residues. V was pared by 2 bases and J by 1 base, with 9 bases of the junction left unmatched.

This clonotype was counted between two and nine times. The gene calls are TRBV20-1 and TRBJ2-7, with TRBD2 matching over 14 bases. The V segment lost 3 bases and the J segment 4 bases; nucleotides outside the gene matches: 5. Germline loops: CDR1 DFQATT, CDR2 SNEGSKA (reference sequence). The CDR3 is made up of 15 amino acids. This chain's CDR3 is CSASRTSGGIYEQYF. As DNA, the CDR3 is TGCAGTGCTAGCAGGACTAGCGGGGGGATATACGAGCAGTACTTC.

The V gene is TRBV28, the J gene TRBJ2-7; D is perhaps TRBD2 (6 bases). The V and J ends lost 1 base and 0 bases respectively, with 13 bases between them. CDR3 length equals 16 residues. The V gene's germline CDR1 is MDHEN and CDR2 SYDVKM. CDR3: CASSLSWEDLSYEQYF. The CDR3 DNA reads TGTGCCAGCAGTTTATCGTGGGAGGACCTCTCCTACGAGCAGTACTTC. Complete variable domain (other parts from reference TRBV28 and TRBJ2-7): DVKVTQSSRYLVKRTGEKVFLECVQDMDHENMFWYRQDPGLGLRLIYFSYDVKMKEKGDIPEGYSVSREKKERFSLILESASTNQTSMYLCASSLSWEDLSYEQYFGPGTRLTVT.

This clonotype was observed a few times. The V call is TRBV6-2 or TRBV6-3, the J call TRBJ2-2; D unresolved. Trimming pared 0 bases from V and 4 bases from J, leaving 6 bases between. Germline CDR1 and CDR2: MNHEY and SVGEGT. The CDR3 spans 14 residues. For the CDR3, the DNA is TGTGCCAGCAGTTACTCGAGGACCACCGGGGAGCTGTTTTTT. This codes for CASSYSRTTGELFF.

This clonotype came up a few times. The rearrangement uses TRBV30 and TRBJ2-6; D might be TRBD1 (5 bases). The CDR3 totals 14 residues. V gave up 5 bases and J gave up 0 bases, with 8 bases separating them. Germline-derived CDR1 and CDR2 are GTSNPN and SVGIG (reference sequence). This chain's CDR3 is CAWAGFSGANVLTF. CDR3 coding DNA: TGTGCCTGGGCAGGGTTCTCTGGGGCCAACGTCCTGACTTTC. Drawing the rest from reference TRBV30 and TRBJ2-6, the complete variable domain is SQTIHQWPATLVQPVGSPLSLECTVEGTSNPNLYWYRQAAGRGLQLLFYSVGIGQISSEVPQNLSASRPQDRQFILSSKKLLLSDSGFYLCAWAGFSGANVLTFGAGSRLTVL.

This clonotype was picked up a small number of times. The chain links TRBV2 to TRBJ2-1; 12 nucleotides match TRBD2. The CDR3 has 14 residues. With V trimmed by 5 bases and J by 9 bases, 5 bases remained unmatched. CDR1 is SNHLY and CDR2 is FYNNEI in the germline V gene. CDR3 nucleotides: TGTGCCAGCAGTTGGACTAGCGGGAACCTTGAGCAGTTCTTC. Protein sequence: CASSWTSGNLEQFF.

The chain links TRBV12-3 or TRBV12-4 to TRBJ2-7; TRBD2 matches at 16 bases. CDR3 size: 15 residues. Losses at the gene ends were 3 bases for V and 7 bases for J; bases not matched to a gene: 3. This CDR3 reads CASSLGLAGGQEQYF. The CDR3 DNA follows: TGTGCCAGCAGTTTGGGACTAGCGGGAGGGCAGGAGCAGTACTTC.

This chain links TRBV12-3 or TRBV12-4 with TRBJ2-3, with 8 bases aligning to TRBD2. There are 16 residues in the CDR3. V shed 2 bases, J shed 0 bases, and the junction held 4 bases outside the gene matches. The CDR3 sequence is CASSLYGGASTDTQYF. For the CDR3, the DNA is TGTGCCAGCAGTTTATACGGGGGGGCTAGCACAGATACGCAGTATTTT.

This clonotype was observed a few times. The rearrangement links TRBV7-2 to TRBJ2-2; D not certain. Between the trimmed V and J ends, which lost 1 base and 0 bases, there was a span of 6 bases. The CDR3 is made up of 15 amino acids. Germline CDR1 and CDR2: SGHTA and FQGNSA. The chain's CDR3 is CASSLEPSNTGELFF. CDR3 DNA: TGTGCCAGCAGCTTAGAACCCTCGAACACCGGGGAGCTGTTTTTT.

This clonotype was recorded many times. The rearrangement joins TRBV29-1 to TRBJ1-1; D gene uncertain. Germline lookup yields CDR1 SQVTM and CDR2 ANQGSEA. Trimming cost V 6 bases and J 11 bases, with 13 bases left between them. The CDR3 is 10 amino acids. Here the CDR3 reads CSVVSVMAFF. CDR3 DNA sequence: TGCAGCGTCGTTTCTGTGATGGCTTTCTTT. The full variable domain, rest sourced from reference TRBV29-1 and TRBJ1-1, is SAVISQKPSRDICQRGTSLTIQCQVDSQVTMMFWYRQQPGQSLTLIATANQGSEATYESGFVIDKFPISRPNLTFSTLTVSNMSPEDSSIYLCSVVSVMAFFGQGTRLTVV.